The following is a TCR beta chain sequence with its context. This clone's antigen is unknown. Base qualities were left out, and no much larger clone turns up one base away. This CDR3 is also generated by other DNA sequences in the sample. This specimen belongs to a study of T cell changes during pregnancy in multiple sclerosis (dated by TCRdb to between 2018 and 2021). Notes on the research overall: The study examined how the T cell repertoire changed over the course of pregnancy in women with multiple sclerosis.

The protocol used for the library was the immunoSEQ multiplex PCR assay. This immuneACCESS table, as held by TCRdb, lists in-frame sequences with V and J called but not all clones. Of the missing ones, under half trace to an unresolved V gene in checked studies; the others have no known cause. For this sample there are approximately 100,000 clones; over 80% appear just once. 4.3% of the sample is taken by the ten largest. From V the trimming removes 3 bases and from J it removes 5 bases, while the gene matches leave 0 bases of the junction unaccounted for. Including cysteine and phenylalanine, the CDR3 has 12 amino acids. The retained sequence is limited to the CDR3, 36 bases, with the frame set at the first base. Taken from the germline V gene, the CDR1 and CDR2 loops are SQVTM and ANQGSEA.

The V and J segments used are TRBV29-1 and TRBJ2-2, with 7 middle bases fitting TRBD2. The origin of this receptor is a female donor with multiple sclerosis, enrolled in a pregnancy study. The source material was peripheral blood, sampled in the first trimester of pregnancy. The DNA sequence is TGCAGCGTTGAGGGGGGGACCGGGGAGCTGTTTTTT. Protein translation: CSVEGGTGELFF.